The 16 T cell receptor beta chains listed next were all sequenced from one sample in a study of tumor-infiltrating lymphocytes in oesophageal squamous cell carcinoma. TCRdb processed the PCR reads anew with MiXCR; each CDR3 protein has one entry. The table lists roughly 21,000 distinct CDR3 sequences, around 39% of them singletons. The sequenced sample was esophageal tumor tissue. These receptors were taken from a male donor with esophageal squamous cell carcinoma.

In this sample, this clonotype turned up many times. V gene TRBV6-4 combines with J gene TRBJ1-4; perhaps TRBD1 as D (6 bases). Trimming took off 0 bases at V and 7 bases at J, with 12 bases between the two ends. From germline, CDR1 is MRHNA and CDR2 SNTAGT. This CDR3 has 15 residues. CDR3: CASSDSAGASEKLFF. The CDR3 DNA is TGTGCCAGCAGTGACTCAGCGGGGGCAAGTGAAAAACTGTTTTTT.

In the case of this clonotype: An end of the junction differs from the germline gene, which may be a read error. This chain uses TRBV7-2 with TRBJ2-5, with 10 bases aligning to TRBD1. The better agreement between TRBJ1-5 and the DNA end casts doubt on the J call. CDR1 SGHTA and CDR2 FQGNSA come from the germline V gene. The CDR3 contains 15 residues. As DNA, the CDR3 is TGTGTCAGCAGCCGGACAGGGGGAATCAGTCAGCCCCAGCATTTT. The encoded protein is CVSSRTGGISQPQHF.

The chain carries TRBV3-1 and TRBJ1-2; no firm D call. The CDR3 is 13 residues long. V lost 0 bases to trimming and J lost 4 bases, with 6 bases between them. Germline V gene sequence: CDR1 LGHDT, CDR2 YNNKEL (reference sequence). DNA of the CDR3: TGTGCCAGCAGCCAAGAAAGTATCTATGGCTACACCTTC. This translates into CASSQESIYGYTF.

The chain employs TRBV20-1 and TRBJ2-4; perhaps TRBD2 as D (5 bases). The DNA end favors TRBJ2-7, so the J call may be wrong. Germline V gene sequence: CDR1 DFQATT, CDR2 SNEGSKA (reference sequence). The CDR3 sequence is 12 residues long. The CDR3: CSASWGEIEQYF. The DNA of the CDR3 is TGCAGTGCTAGTTGGGGAGAGATCGAGCAGTACTTC.

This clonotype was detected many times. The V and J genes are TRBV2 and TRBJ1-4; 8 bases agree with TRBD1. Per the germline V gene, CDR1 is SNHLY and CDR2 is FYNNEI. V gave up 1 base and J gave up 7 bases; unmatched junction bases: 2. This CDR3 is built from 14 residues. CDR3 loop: CASSEGTGSEKLFF. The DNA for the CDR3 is TGTGCCAGCAGTGAAGGGACAGGGAGTGAAAAACTGTTTTTT.

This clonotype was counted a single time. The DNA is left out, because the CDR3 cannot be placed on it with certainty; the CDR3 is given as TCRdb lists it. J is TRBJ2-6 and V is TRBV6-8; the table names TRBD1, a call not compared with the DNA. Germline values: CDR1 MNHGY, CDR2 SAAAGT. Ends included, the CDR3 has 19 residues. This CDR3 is CASRPRGQGSLCRGLHLRF.

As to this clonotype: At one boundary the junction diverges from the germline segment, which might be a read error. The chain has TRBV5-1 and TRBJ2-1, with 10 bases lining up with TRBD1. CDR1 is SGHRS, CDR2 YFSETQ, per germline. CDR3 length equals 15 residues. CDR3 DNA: TGCGCCAGCAGCATAGGGACAGGGGCAACCTACGAGCAGTACTTT. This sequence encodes CASSIGTGATYEQYF.

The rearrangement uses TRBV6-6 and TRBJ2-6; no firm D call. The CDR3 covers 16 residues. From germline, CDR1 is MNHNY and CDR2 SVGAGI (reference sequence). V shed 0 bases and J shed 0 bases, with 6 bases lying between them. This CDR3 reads CASSYSLSSGANVLTF. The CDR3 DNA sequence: TGTGCCAGCAGTTACTCGCTGAGCTCTGGGGCCAACGTCCTGACTTTC.

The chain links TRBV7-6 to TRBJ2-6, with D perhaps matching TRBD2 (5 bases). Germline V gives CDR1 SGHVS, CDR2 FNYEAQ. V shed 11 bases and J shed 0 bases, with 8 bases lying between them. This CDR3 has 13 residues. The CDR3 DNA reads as TGTGCCCAGGAGGCCTCTGGGGCCAACGTCCTGACTTTC. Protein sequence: CAQEASGANVLTF.

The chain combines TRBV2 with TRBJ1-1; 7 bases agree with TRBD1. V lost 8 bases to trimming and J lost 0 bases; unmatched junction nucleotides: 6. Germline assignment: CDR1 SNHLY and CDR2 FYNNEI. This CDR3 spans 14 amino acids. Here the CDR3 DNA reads TGTGCCAGCGAAAAACAGGGGATGAACACTGAAGCTTTCTTT. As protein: CASEKQGMNTEAFF.

CDR3 sequence: CASSWPGGGQPQHF. For the CDR3, the DNA is TGTGCCAGCAGCTGGCCAGGGGGTGGTCAGCCCCAGCATTTT. V and J are TRBV7-2 and TRBJ1-5, with 7 bases identical to TRBD1. The CDR3 loop spans 14 amino acids. J lost 6 bases, V lost 4 bases, and 6 bases had no gene match. The germline V gene encodes CDR1 SGHTA and CDR2 FQGNSA.

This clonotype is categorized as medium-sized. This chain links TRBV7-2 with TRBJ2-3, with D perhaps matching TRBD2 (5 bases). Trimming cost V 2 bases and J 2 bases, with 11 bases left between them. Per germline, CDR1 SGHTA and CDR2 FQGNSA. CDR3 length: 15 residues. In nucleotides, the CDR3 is TGTGCCAGCAGCTTATCGGTGGGAGTCACAGATACGCAGTATTTT. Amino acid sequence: CASSLSVGVTDTQYF.

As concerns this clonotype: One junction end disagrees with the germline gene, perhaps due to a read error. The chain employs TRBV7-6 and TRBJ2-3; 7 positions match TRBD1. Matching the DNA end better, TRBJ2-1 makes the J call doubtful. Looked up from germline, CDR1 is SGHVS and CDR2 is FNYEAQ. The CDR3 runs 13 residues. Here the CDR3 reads CASSSDRNNEQFF. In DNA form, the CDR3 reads TGTGCTAGCAGCTCGGACAGGAACAATGAGCAGTTCTTC.

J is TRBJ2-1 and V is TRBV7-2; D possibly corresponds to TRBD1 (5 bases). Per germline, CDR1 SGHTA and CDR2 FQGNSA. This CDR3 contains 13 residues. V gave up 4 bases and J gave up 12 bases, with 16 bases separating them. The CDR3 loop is CASSWDVTDTQFF. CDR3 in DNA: TGTGCCAGCAGCTGGGATGTGACAGATACGCAGTTCTTC.

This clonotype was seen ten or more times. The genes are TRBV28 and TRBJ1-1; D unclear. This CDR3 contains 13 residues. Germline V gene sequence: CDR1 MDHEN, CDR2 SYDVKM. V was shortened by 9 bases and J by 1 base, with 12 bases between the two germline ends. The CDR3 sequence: CASLGTSNTEAFF. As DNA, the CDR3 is TGTGCCAGTCTGGGCACTTCGAACACTGAAGCTTTCTTT.

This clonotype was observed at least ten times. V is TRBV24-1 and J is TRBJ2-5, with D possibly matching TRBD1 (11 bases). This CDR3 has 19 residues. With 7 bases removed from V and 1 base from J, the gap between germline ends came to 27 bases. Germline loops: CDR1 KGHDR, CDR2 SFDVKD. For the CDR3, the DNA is TGTGCCACCAGGCGGACAGGGGGCGCGTTAGCGGGAGGCCAAGAGACCCAGTACTTC. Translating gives CATRRTGGALAGGQETQYF.